This T cell receptor beta chain was documented in a study of T cells after posttransplantation cyclophosphamide. Regarding the study as a whole: Skin or GI-infiltrating T cells shared few TRB sequences with blood. After PTCy, TRB diversity resembled that of CNI/methotrexate controls. Donor CD8+ memory clones often dominated recipient blood repertoires at later times.

On the day of bone marrow donation, the related graft donor provided peripheral blood. Measured with immunoSEQ multiplex PCR; TCRdb has only the in-frame clones, and not every one. The table records more than 60,000 clones, 90% to 95% of them present only once. The CDR3 length is 17 residues. V dropped 0 bases and J dropped 8; count of bases not matched to a gene: 15. In germline, CDR1 is LGHNA, CDR2 YNFKEQ. About this clone itself: Its specificity is not known.

V gene TRBV4-2 combines with J gene TRBJ1-2, with 7 bases aligning to TRBD1. The sequence derives from a woman aged 25 to 45 in good health and a related stem cell transplant donor. What was sequenced was PBMCs. As DNA, the CDR3 is TGTGCCAGCAGCCAAGATATTTCCGAGGGTACAGGGGTCGGCTACACCTTC. It encodes CASSQDISEGTGVGYTF.